These 30 T cell receptor beta chains were sequenced from one sample in a study of regulatory T cells in long-lasting Graves disease. Time point described: newly diagnosed GD, antithyroid drugs for less than 3 months. PBMC RNA served as the TCR library source. With iRepertoire HTBI primers and Arm-PCR of CDR3 regions, TCR beta libraries were built. TCRdb processed the multiplex PCR reads anew with MiXCR; each CDR3 protein has one entry. The table lists about 540,000 distinct CDR3 sequences, approximately 13% of them singletons, with about 10% in the top ten. The data also belong to a second study, concerning T cells in Graves' hyperthyroidism and ophthalmopathy.

Specimen: peripheral blood mononuclear cells (PBMCs), collected at new diagnosis, from a patient treated with antithyroid drugs. All receptors derive from a man younger than 45 with Graves disease.

The chain couples TRBV4-2 to TRBJ1-1, with 8 bases fitting TRBD1. Germline-derived CDR1 and CDR2 are LGHNA and YNFKEQ. The CDR3 has 16 amino acids. Trimming at V came to 1 base and at J to 3 bases, leaving 7 bases not matched to a gene. The CDR3 sequence is CASSQGQGPADTEAFF. The CDR3 DNA follows: TGTGCCAGCAGCCAAGGACAGGGGCCGGCGGACACTGAAGCTTTCTTT.

This clonotype was observed many times. The J gene is TRBJ1-6, the V gene TRBV18; TRBD1 matches 8 bases. The J segment lost 9 bases and the V segment lost 2 bases, leaving 9 bases of the junction unmatched. Germline CDR1 is KGHSH and CDR2 is LQKENI. There are 16 residues in the CDR3. This CDR3 reads CASSPEGQASGSPLHF. Written as DNA, the CDR3 is TGTGCCAGCTCACCAGAGGGACAGGCTAGTGGTTCACCCCTCCACTTT.

Note on this clonotype: This may stem from a read error, because a much larger clone lies one nucleotide away. For the CDR3, the DNA is TGTGCCAGCAGCTTGGGACAGGGAAGAATTCAGTGCTTC. Translating it yields CASSLGQGRIQCF. The rearrangement joins TRBV11-2 to TRBJ2-4; the match to TRBD1 covers 9 bases. The CDR3 extends over 13 amino acids. CDR1 is SGHAT and CDR2 is FQNNGV in the germline V gene. The full variable domain, rest sourced from reference TRBV11-2 and TRBJ2-4, is EAGVAQSPRYKIIEKRQSVAFWCNPISGHATLYWYQQILGQGPKLLIQFQNNGVVDDSQLPKDRFSAERLKGVDSTLKIQPAKLEDSAVYLCASSLGQGRIQCFGAGTRLSVL.

This clonotype has a handful of counts. CDR3 nucleotide sequence: TGCAGTGCCCGACCCGGACTGAGAGGCAATCAGCCCCAGCATTTT. Translating it yields CSARPGLRGNQPQHF. The chain recombines TRBV20-1 with TRBJ1-5; no reliable D call. The germline V gene encodes CDR1 DFQATT and CDR2 SNEGSKA (reference sequence). The V gene lost 6 bases and the J gene lost 2 bases, with 17 bases spanning the gap. This CDR3 spans 15 amino acids.

CDR3 nucleotide sequence: TGCGCCAGCAGCTTATTCCACAATGAGCAGTTCTTC. Encoded protein: CASSLFHNEQFF. The chain recombines TRBV5-1 with TRBJ2-1; D not certain. V lost 2 bases and J 5 bases, leaving 5 bases between the germline ends. Per germline, CDR1 SGHRS and CDR2 YFSETQ. The CDR3 loop spans 12 amino acids.

This clonotype came up many times. The chain's CDR3 is CSARDPWRGQGAREQYF. The CDR3 nucleotides read TGCAGTGCTAGAGATCCCTGGCGGGGACAGGGGGCGCGCGAGCAGTACTTC. The chain joins TRBV20-1 to TRBJ2-7; TRBD1 matches at 12 bases. The V and J ends lost 0 bases and 6 bases, in that order; junction bases with no gene match: 12. Germline CDR1 DFQATT, CDR2 SNEGSKA (reference sequence). CDR3 size: 17 residues.

This clonotype has a count of ten or more. The rearrangement links TRBV20-1 to TRBJ2-3; 10 bases line up with TRBD2. Germline assignment: CDR1 DFQATT and CDR2 SNEGSKA (reference sequence). The CDR3 is 15 amino acids. After removal of 6 bases from V and 3 bases from J, the junction contained 9 bases not matched to a gene. CDR3 DNA: TGCAGTGCGGTCGGAGCGGGAGGGAGGACAGATACGCAGTATTTT. Protein: CSAVGAGGRTDTQYF.

At least ten counts were recorded for this clonotype. The chain combines TRBV6-2 or TRBV6-3 with TRBJ1-1; D not certain. Germline V gene lookup returns CDR1 MNHEY and CDR2 SVGEGT. The CDR3 totals 13 residues. V was cut by 6 bases and J by 10 bases, with 18 bases left in between. In DNA form, the CDR3 reads TGTGCCAGCAGAACGGGCGGATACTTTGGAGCTTTCTTT. Translation gives CASRTGGYFGAFF.

In this sample, this clonotype turned up a few times. A much larger clone differs from this one at a single base, so this may be a read error. The V gene is TRBV5-1, the J gene TRBJ2-1; TRBD1 matches at 7 bases. The CDR3 is 17 residues long. Germline V lookup: CDR1 SGHRS, CDR2 YFSETQ. In nucleotides, the CDR3 is TGCGCCAGCAGCCCCGACAAGGGGGCGCCCGTCTACAGTGAGCAGTTCTTC. Translated: CASSPDKGAPVYSEQFF.

At least ten counts were recorded for this clonotype. The V gene is TRBV27, the J gene TRBJ2-6, with D perhaps TRBD1 (6 bases). The CDR3 extends over 16 amino acids. Germline CDR1 MNHEY, CDR2 SMNVEV (reference sequence). Trimming took 5 bases from V and 2 from J, leaving 13 bases between them. CDR3: CASSHRVRAGANVLTF. DNA for the CDR3: TGTGCCAGCAGTCACAGGGTAAGGGCTGGGGCCAACGTCCTGACTTTC.

This chain links TRBV5-1 with TRBJ2-5; 8 bases are a match to TRBD2. The junction had 4 bases not matched to a gene; V was cut back by 2 bases and J by 1 base. The germline V gene has CDR1 SGHRS and CDR2 YFSETQ. This CDR3 region has 15 residues. The CDR3 DNA reads TGCGCCAGCAGCTTCCGGGGGGGGCCCCAAGAGACCCAGTACTTC. Protein: CASSFRGGPQETQYF.

J is TRBJ2-1 and V is TRBV13, with TRBD2 matching 8 bases. The CDR3 contains 16 residues. CDR1 PRHDT and CDR2 FYEKMQ come from the germline V gene (reference sequence). V shed 5 bases and J 5 bases; nucleotides not matched to a gene: 11. The CDR3 coding sequence is TGTGCCAGCAGCGGAGTGGCGGGAGGAACAAACAATGAGCAGTTCTTC. This encodes CASSGVAGGTNNEQFF.

There are many counts of this clonotype. This chain connects TRBV12-3 or TRBV12-4 to TRBJ1-5, with 7 nucleotides matching TRBD1. J gave up 4 bases and V 7 bases, and 7 bases lay outside the gene matches. The CDR3 totals 14 residues. The CDR3 DNA reads as TGTGCCAGCAAACAAGGACAGGTTAATCAGCCCCAGCATTTT. It specifies CASKQGQVNQPQHF.

The sample holds many counts of this clonotype. The chain carries TRBV3-1 and TRBJ1-6; the match to TRBD1 covers 10 bases. The CDR3 runs 17 residues. Trimming took 1 base from V and 9 from J; bases not matched to a gene: 9. From germline, CDR1 is LGHDT and CDR2 YNNKEL (reference sequence). CDR3 residues: CASSQGTGQGEISPLHF. For the CDR3, the DNA is TGTGCCAGCAGCCAAGGCACCGGACAGGGGGAAATTTCACCCCTCCACTTT.

The chain recombines TRBV19 with TRBJ1-1, with D hard to call. The CDR3 totals 15 residues. Per the germline V gene, CDR1 is LNHDA and CDR2 is SQIVND (reference sequence). V was cut by 5 bases and J by 0 bases, with 13 bases left in between. The DNA of the CDR3 is TGTGCCAGTAGTCCTCGGGGAGAGGTGAACACTGAAGCTTTCTTT. Its protein product is CASSPRGEVNTEAFF. The full variable domain, rest sourced from reference TRBV19 and TRBJ1-1, is DGGITQSPKYLFRKEGQNVTLSCEQNLNHDAMYWYRQDPGQGLRLIYYSQIVNDFQKGDIAEGYSVSREKKESFPLTVTSAQKNPTAFYLCASSPRGEVNTEAFFGQGTRLTVV.

This chain joins TRBV20-1 and TRBJ1-1; no firm D call. This CDR3 comprises 13 residues. The V gene's germline CDR1 is DFQATT and CDR2 SNEGSKA (reference sequence). Trimming pared 6 bases from V and 5 bases from J, leaving 16 bases between. Here the CDR3 reads CSADTPRSTEAFF. The DNA for the CDR3 is TGCAGTGCCGACACCCCAAGGAGTACTGAAGCTTTCTTT.

This clonotype was seen repeatedly, ten times or more. The chain is built from TRBV7-2 and TRBJ1-2; a possible D gene is TRBD1 (5 bases). CDR3 length: 16 amino acids. Trimming took off 1 base at V and 2 bases at J, with 14 bases between the two ends. Looked up from germline, CDR1 is SGHTA and CDR2 is FQGNSA. The CDR3 nucleotides are TGTGCCAGCAGCTTAGTAGCAACCGGGGGGAACTATGGCTACACCTTC. It yields the protein CASSLVATGGNYGYTF. The full variable domain, with the rest looked up from reference TRBV7-2 and TRBJ1-2, is GAGVSQSPSNKVTEKGKDVELRCDPISGHTALYWYRQSLGQGLEFLIYFQGNSAPDKSGLPSDRFSAERTGGSVSTLTIQRTQQEDSAVYLCASSLVATGGNYGYTFGSGTRLTVV.

This clonotype has more than one count but fewer than ten. This chain links TRBV7-9 with TRBJ1-6; D perhaps matches TRBD1 (6 bases). V was shortened by 3 bases and J by 9 bases, with 12 bases between the two germline ends. Germline V gives CDR1 SEHNR, CDR2 FQNEAQ (reference sequence). This CDR3 spans 14 amino acids. The DNA for the CDR3 is TGTGCCAGCAGCTTCTTAGGGGGGGGTTCACCCCTCCACTTT. This sequence encodes CASSFLGGGSPLHF.

The sample holds many counts of this clonotype. The rearrangement links TRBV12-3 or TRBV12-4 to TRBJ2-3; TRBD1 is a possible D gene (6 bases). Trimming took off 8 bases at V and 7 bases at J, with 13 bases between the two ends. The CDR3 is made up of 12 amino acids. For the CDR3, the DNA is TGTGCCAGCCGGAGGACAGCTTATACGCAGTATTTT. Translated, it gives CASRRTAYTQYF.

J is TRBJ2-1 and V is TRBV20-1; 14 nucleotides align to TRBD2. Germline CDR1 and CDR2: DFQATT and SNEGSKA (reference sequence). The ends lost 8 bases at V and 8 bases at J; junction bases unmatched: 11. The CDR3 sequence is 15 residues long. The chain's CDR3 is CSSPGTSGSIYEQFF. CDR3 DNA sequence: TGCAGTTCACCCGGGACTAGCGGGAGTATCTATGAGCAGTTCTTC.

V usage is TRBV6-1 and J usage is TRBJ1-1, with unresolved D. The CDR3 is 14 residues long. Germline loops: CDR1 MNHNS, CDR2 SASEGT. Trimming took off 7 bases at V and 6 bases at J, with 18 bases between the two ends. The CDR3 spells CASTEDSRWAEAFF. In DNA, the CDR3 is TGTGCCAGCACAGAGGATAGTCGGTGGGCTGAAGCTTTCTTT.

Points on this clonotype: It may be a read error: a sequence one base away is much more abundant. The J gene is TRBJ2-7, the V gene TRBV18, with 12 bases fitting TRBD2. After removal of 10 bases from V and 6 bases from J, the junction contained 10 bases not matched to a gene. The CDR3 runs to 14 residues. The germline CDR1 and CDR2 sequences are KGHSH and LQKENI. This chain's CDR3 is CANSLAGGLVEQYF. Written as DNA, the CDR3 is TGTGCCAACTCTCTAGCGGGAGGGCTGGTCGAGCAGTACTTC. Full variable domain (remainder filled in from reference TRBV18 and TRBJ2-7): NAGVMQNPRHLVRRRGQEARLRCSPMKGHSHVYWYRQLPEEGLKFMVYLQKENIIDESGMPKERFSAEFPKEGPSILRIQQVVRGDSAAYFCANSLAGGLVEQYFGPGTRLTVT.

The gene calls are TRBV6-1 and TRBJ2-1; 8 nucleotides line up with TRBD2. This CDR3 has 15 residues. Trimming took 5 bases from V and 4 from J; bases not matched to a gene: 7. Germline CDR1 reads MNHNS; CDR2 reads SASEGT. The CDR3 DNA sequence: TGTGCCAGCAGTCCAACTAGCGGACTTTACAATGAGCAGTTCTTC. Translation: CASSPTSGLYNEQFF.

The sample holds a few counts of this clonotype. The chain has TRBV12-3 or TRBV12-4 and TRBJ2-6; D is undetermined. The CDR3 covers 13 residues. The V end lost 3 bases, the J end lost 3 bases, and 3 bases lay between the germline ends. CDR3 protein: CASSFIGANVLTF. The CDR3 DNA reads TGTGCCAGCAGTTTTATTGGGGCCAACGTCCTGACTTTC.

At least ten counts were recorded for this clonotype. The rearrangement joins TRBV12-3 or TRBV12-4 to TRBJ1-2; D gene ambiguous. The CDR3 totals 14 residues. V lost 6 bases and J lost 3, with 14 bases in between. CDR3 region: CASRGLTWDYGYTF. The DNA of the CDR3 is TGTGCCAGCAGGGGCCTGACTTGGGACTATGGCTACACCTTC.

The chain employs TRBV24-1 and TRBJ2-3; TRBD2 aligns across 9 bases. Germline V gives CDR1 KGHDR, CDR2 SFDVKD. The V gene end was trimmed by 4 bases and the J gene end by 3 bases; junction bases not matched to a gene: 7. The CDR3 has 16 amino acids. Here the CDR3 reads CATSEAGGPLTDTQYF. CDR3 sequence (DNA): TGTGCCACCAGTGAGGCGGGAGGGCCCTTAACAGATACGCAGTATTTT.

This clonotype has a count of ten or more. This chain uses TRBV7-2 with TRBJ1-5; D unresolved. The CDR3 is 15 amino acids. Trimming left V 5 bases short and J 2 bases short, with 13 bases between. Germline loops: CDR1 SGHTA, CDR2 FQGNSA. CDR3 in amino acids: CASSPASDGNQPQHF. Written as DNA, the CDR3 is TGTGCCAGCAGCCCCGCCTCGGACGGCAATCAGCCCCAGCATTTT.

This chain links TRBV20-1 with TRBJ2-3; tentative D call: TRBD2 (7 bases). Germline-derived CDR1 and CDR2 are DFQATT and SNEGSKA (reference sequence). The CDR3 sequence is 16 residues long. Trimming cost V 6 bases and J 0 bases, with 19 bases left between them. The CDR3 sequence is CSAKGGGITSTDTQYF. The CDR3, as DNA: TGCAGTGCCAAAGGGGGGGGGATCACTAGCACAGATACGCAGTATTTT.

The chain has TRBV3-1 and TRBJ1-1; a weak D match, TRBD1 (5 bases). CDR3 length equals 16 residues. The V and J ends lost 1 base and 5 bases respectively, with 17 bases between them. Germline loops: CDR1 LGHDT, CDR2 YNNKEL (reference sequence). The DNA of the CDR3 is TGTGCCAGCAGCCAAGCCTCAACAGGCCTCGGAACTGAAGCTTTCTTT. Translating it yields CASSQASTGLGTEAFF.

There are many counts of this clonotype. The rearrangement links TRBV20-1 to TRBJ2-7; D assignment may be TRBD1 or TRBD2 (5 bases each). V was cut by 4 bases and J by 4 bases, with 14 bases left in between. This CDR3 is built from 13 residues. Germline loops: CDR1 DFQATT, CDR2 SNEGSKA (reference sequence). The CDR3 here is CSAKKQGAYEQYF. CDR3 nucleotide sequence: TGCAGTGCTAAGAAGCAGGGAGCATACGAGCAGTACTTC.